The 19 T cell receptor beta chains listed next were all sequenced from one sample in a study of cytomegalovirus exposure and HLA in healthy donors. Using immunoSEQ multiplex PCR, the repertoire was profiled, and TCRdb retains in-frame clones only, with some absent. The sample shows approximately 70,000 clones, around 93% of them seen only once. The sequenced material came from PBMCs. The receptors were sampled from a woman younger than 35 in good health and CMV-seronegative.

This chain joins TRBV19 and TRBJ2-1; 7 positions match TRBD1. The CDR3 totals 14 residues. Per germline, CDR1 LNHDA and CDR2 SQIVND (reference sequence). With V trimmed by 4 bases and J by 6 bases, 6 bases remained unmatched. In DNA, the CDR3 is TGTGCCAGTAGTAGAGGGGGCGGTGGCAATGAGCAGTTCTTC. Its protein is CASSRGGGGNEQFF.

V gene TRBV6-1 combines with J gene TRBJ2-2; the D is unclear. Germline loops: CDR1 MNHNS, CDR2 SASEGT. The CDR3 length is 13 residues. Trimming removed 7 bases from V and 3 bases from J, with 9 bases in between. CDR3 residues: CASIDSHTGELFF. In DNA, the CDR3 is TGTGCCAGCATCGACTCCCACACCGGGGAGCTGTTTTTT.

The chain is built from TRBV27 and TRBJ2-3; 7 positions agree with TRBD1. Germline V gene sequence: CDR1 MNHEY, CDR2 SMNVEV (reference sequence). Losses at the gene ends were 5 bases for V and 0 bases for J; bases not matched to a gene: 8. This CDR3 contains 16 residues. As DNA, the CDR3 is TGTGCCAGCAGTAGAGAACAGGGGATTAGCACAGATACGCAGTATTTT. It translates to CASSREQGISTDTQYF.

V usage is TRBV18 and J usage is TRBJ2-3; 7 nucleotides match TRBD1. V was clipped by 6 bases and J by 3 bases; unmatched bases: 9. CDR1 and CDR2 (germline): KGHSH, LQKENI. The CDR3 length is 15 residues. The CDR3 DNA follows: TGTGCCAGCTCTCATCCCTGGGGACAGACAGATACGCAGTATTTT. This encodes CASSHPWGQTDTQYF.

J is TRBJ2-1 and V is TRBV19; 11 bases are a match to TRBD2. This CDR3 comprises 13 residues. Germline CDR1 LNHDA, CDR2 SQIVND (reference sequence). After removal of 4 bases from V and 10 bases from J, the junction contained 3 bases not matched to a gene. This chain's CDR3 is CASSTSSGREQFF. The CDR3, as DNA: TGTGCCAGTAGTACCTCTAGCGGGAGGGAGCAGTTCTTC.

V and J are TRBV5-4 and TRBJ1-1, with 11 positions matching TRBD1. The CDR3 has 16 residues. V dropped 2 bases and J dropped 1; count of bases not matched to a gene: 4. CDR1 is SGHNT and CDR2 is YYREEE in the germline V gene (reference sequence). The DNA for the CDR3 is TGTGCCAGCAGCTTAGGACAGGGGGCTAGGAACACTGAAGCTTTCTTT. Translated: CASSLGQGARNTEAFF.

The V gene is TRBV9, the J gene TRBJ2-1; perhaps TRBD2 as D (6 bases). Trimming stripped 4 bases from V and 4 bases from J, with 21 bases between. This CDR3 has 17 amino acids. Per germline, CDR1 SGDLS and CDR2 YYNGEE. CDR3 region: CASSPDPGDVSYNEQFF. CDR3 DNA: TGTGCCAGCAGCCCTGATCCGGGAGACGTTTCGTACAATGAGCAGTTCTTC.

The sample holds a few counts of this clone. V is TRBV27 and J is TRBJ2-3; D possibly corresponds to TRBD2 (6 bases). V was trimmed by 3 bases and J by 0 bases, leaving 10 bases between them. The CDR3 extends over 15 amino acids. Germline V gives CDR1 MNHEY, CDR2 SMNVEV (reference sequence). The CDR3 here is CASSFLAGSTDTQYF. The CDR3 DNA reads as TGTGCCAGCAGTTTTCTGGCGGGAAGCACAGATACGCAGTATTTT.

The chain links TRBV7-9 to TRBJ2-7; D gene ambiguous. Germline V gene lookup returns CDR1 SEHNR and CDR2 FQNEAQ (reference sequence). V was cut by 5 bases and J by 0 bases, with 17 bases left in between. The CDR3 has 16 amino acids. Here the CDR3 reads CASSPPDGLSSYEQYF. As DNA, the CDR3 is TGTGCCAGCAGCCCCCCTGACGGGTTAAGCTCCTACGAGCAGTACTTC.

The count of this clone is one. The chain combines TRBV6-1 with TRBJ1-2, with 7 positions matching TRBD1. Germline V gives CDR1 MNHNS, CDR2 SASEGT. The junction had 6 bases not matched to a gene; V was cut back by 11 bases and J by 3 bases. The CDR3 is made up of 12 amino acids. The CDR3 is CAAGGFDYGYTF. The CDR3 DNA is TGTGCCGCAGGGGGGTTCGACTATGGCTACACCTTC.

In DNA, the CDR3 is TGTGCCAGCAGTGAATCGTTGGGTCCGGGGGAGAAGACCCAGTACTTC. Translated: CASSESLGPGEKTQYF. This sequence joins TRBV25-1 and TRBJ2-5; possibly TRBD2 for D (6 bases). The CDR3 sequence is 16 residues long. V was shortened by 1 base and J by 6 bases, with 18 bases between the two germline ends. CDR1 MGHDK and CDR2 SYGVNS come from the germline V gene.

The chain links TRBV7-6 to TRBJ2-1; perhaps TRBD1 as D (6 bases). Trimming removed 2 bases from V and 0 bases from J, with 11 bases in between. The germline V gene encodes CDR1 SGHVS and CDR2 FNYEAQ. This CDR3 is built from 16 residues. CDR3 DNA sequence: TGTGCCAGCAGCTTAAGGGGGAAAAGCTCCTACAATGAGCAGTTCTTC. It is translated as CASSLRGKSSYNEQFF.

The genes are TRBV27 and TRBJ2-3; 12 positions match TRBD2. The germline gives CDR1 MNHEY, CDR2 SMNVEV (reference sequence). The junction had 12 bases not matched to a gene; V was cut back by 5 bases and J by 3 bases. There are 18 residues in the CDR3. CDR3 sequence: CASSPPKTSGGSTDTQYF. CDR3 nucleotide sequence: TGTGCCAGCAGTCCCCCCAAAACTAGCGGGGGGAGTACAGATACGCAGTATTTT.

J is TRBJ1-5 and V is TRBV2; D remains unclear. The germline V gene encodes CDR1 SNHLY and CDR2 FYNNEI. V was shortened by 5 bases and J by 2 bases, with 10 bases between the two germline ends. The CDR3 covers 14 residues. In nucleotides, the CDR3 is TGTGCCAGCAGTACTCCAAGTGGCAATCAGCCCCAGCATTTT. Translated: CASSTPSGNQPQHF.

The gene calls are TRBV9 and TRBJ2-1; 12 bases match TRBD2. V lost 4 bases and J lost 4; bases outside the gene matches: 6. Germline V gives CDR1 SGDLS, CDR2 YYNGEE. The CDR3 loop spans 16 amino acids. CDR3 sequence reads: CASSPTGTSGYNEQFF. The CDR3 nucleotides read TGTGCCAGCAGCCCGACCGGGACTAGCGGGTACAATGAGCAGTTCTTC.

The gene calls are TRBV7-3 and TRBJ2-1, with a weak D call TRBD2 (6 bases). V gave up 2 bases and J gave up 0 bases, with 11 bases separating them. This CDR3 has 16 residues. Germline assignment: CDR1 SGHTA and CDR2 FQGTGA. The CDR3 DNA sequence: TGTGCCAGCAGCTTACTAGCGCTGAGCTCCTACAATGAGCAGTTCTTC. Encoded protein: CASSLLALSSYNEQFF.

The J gene is TRBJ2-5, the V gene TRBV7-9, with no clear D. There are 12 residues in the CDR3. Deletions cut 5 bases from V and 5 bases from J, with 9 bases between. Looked up from germline, CDR1 is SEHNR and CDR2 is FQNEAQ (reference sequence). Here the CDR3 DNA reads TGTGCCAGCAGCCCCGACTGGGAGACCCAGTACTTC. Translating gives CASSPDWETQYF.

The CDR3 DNA is TGTGCCAGCAGTTTAGTGTCAGGGAATGGCTACACCTTC. It yields the protein CASSLVSGNGYTF. V is TRBV28 and J is TRBJ1-2, with D perhaps TRBD1 (5 bases). Germline values: CDR1 MDHEN, CDR2 SYDVKM. Trimming removed 2 bases from V and 6 bases from J, with 10 bases in between. The CDR3 spans 13 residues.

This chain connects TRBV9 to TRBJ2-3; the D gene is possibly TRBD2 (6 bases). Per the germline V gene, CDR1 is SGDLS and CDR2 is YYNGEE. V was cut by 4 bases and J by 5 bases, with 11 bases left in between. The CDR3 sequence is 13 residues long. The CDR3 spells CASSPGSLDTQYF. As DNA, the CDR3 is TGTGCCAGCAGCCCCGGGAGTTTAGATACGCAGTATTTT.